This T cell receptor beta chain was sequenced for a study of shared clonotypes between healthy human individuals. As to this clone: Its antigen remains unknown.

In the authors' workflow: From ImmunoSEQ came sequences covering only the junction and carrying no quality scores, so filtering differed. The table came from immunoSEQ multiplex PCR; TCRdb's copy has only in-frame clones and leaves some out. D and trimming were read from the DNA, whereas the V and J calls and clone size are those reported in that table. The sample includes about 2,100,000 clones, roughly 91% of them seen just once. Naive CD8 cells were CD45RO-negative, positively selected for CCR7, excluding terminally differentiated effector memory CD45RA+ cells. Study-wide findings and caveats: A few donors held approximately 4.5% of naive CD4 clonotypes in common. What naive subsets generally showed was a larger estimated richness than memory subsets showed.

The sequence was obtained from a man aged 18 to 35 in good health. Some clones in this sample may be carry-over from other donors' samples. The sample was naive CD8+ T cells from PBMCs.

Here the CDR3 reads CASSSDGTYEQYF. Written as DNA, the CDR3 is TGTGCCAGCAGTTCGGACGGCACCTACGAGCAGTACTTC. The V call is TRBV13, the J call TRBJ2-7; D unclear. The CDR3 length is 13 residues. V was clipped by 6 bases and J by 2 bases, with 11 bases between them. Germline V gene lookup returns CDR1 PRHDT and CDR2 FYEKMQ (reference sequence).